Each of the 11 T cell receptor beta chains below was sequenced from the same sample in a study of technical replicates of blood from several donors. The assay was immunoSEQ multiplex PCR, and TCRdb's table has in-frame clones only and misses some. The repertoire consists of approximately 16,000 clones, with about 87% occurring once and the leading ten covering roughly an eighth. The sequenced sample consisted of PBMCs. These receptors were obtained from a human donor in good health.

The CDR3 protein is CASGEGDEQFF. In DNA form, the CDR3 reads TGTGCCAGCGGAGAAGGGGATGAGCAGTTCTTC. The chain has TRBV13 and TRBJ2-1; D perhaps matches TRBD1 (5 bases). CDR1 is PRHDT and CDR2 is FYEKMQ in the germline V gene (reference sequence). Trimming removed 8 bases from V and 8 bases from J, with 10 bases in between. This CDR3 contains 11 residues.

The chain joins TRBV7-9 to TRBJ2-5; TRBD1 agrees at 7 bases. Germline assignment: CDR1 SEHNR and CDR2 FQNEAQ (reference sequence). V gave up 5 bases and J gave up 0 bases; unmatched junction bases: 3. The CDR3 length is 14 residues. CDR3 DNA sequence: TGTGCCAGCAGCCAACAGGGGTACCAAGAGACCCAGTACTTC. As protein: CASSQQGYQETQYF. Complete variable domain (other parts from reference TRBV7-9 and TRBJ2-5): DTGVSQNPRHKITKRGQNVTFRCDPISEHNRLYWYRQTLGQGPEFLTYFQNEAQLEKSRLLSDRFSAERPKGSFSTLEIQRTEQGDSAMYLCASSQQGYQETQYFGPGTRLLVL.

This chain joins TRBV28 and TRBJ1-1, with 10 positions matching TRBD1. The ends lost 6 bases at V and 4 bases at J; junction bases unmatched: 5. The V gene's germline CDR1 is MDHEN and CDR2 SYDVKM. This CDR3 has 14 amino acids. CDR3 DNA sequence: TGTGCCAGCAGCAGGGGACAGGGGAGCACTGAAGCTTTCTTT. Its translation is CASSRGQGSTEAFF.

V usage is TRBV7-9 and J usage is TRBJ1-3, with D hard to call. Germline V gives CDR1 SEHNR, CDR2 FQNEAQ (reference sequence). This CDR3 has 16 amino acids. V gave up 0 bases and J gave up 0 bases, with 9 bases separating them. Written as DNA, the CDR3 is TGTGCCAGCAGCTTAGCGTCCGGGAACTCTGGAAACACCATATATTTT. It codes for CASSLASGNSGNTIYF.

This chain connects TRBV28 to TRBJ1-1; D is ambiguous. Germline V gene sequence: CDR1 MDHEN, CDR2 SYDVKM. The CDR3 is made up of 11 amino acids. The V end was cut by 7 bases, the J end by 8 bases, with 11 bases between. The CDR3 protein is CASIEGAEAFF. The CDR3 DNA follows: TGTGCCAGCATCGAGGGAGCGGAAGCTTTCTTT.

V is TRBV5-1 and J is TRBJ2-1; unclear D gene. The CDR3 is 11 residues long. V gave up 4 bases and J gave up 9 bases, with 8 bases separating them. Germline CDR1 is SGHRS and CDR2 is YFSETQ. The CDR3: CASSERIEQFF. The CDR3 region has the DNA TGCGCCAGCAGCGAGAGAATTGAGCAGTTCTTC.

This clone was seen a handful of times. The chain links TRBV7-9 to TRBJ1-2; 7 nucleotides line up with TRBD1. J was trimmed by 3 bases and V by 6 bases; bases with no gene match: 13. The CDR3 is made up of 16 amino acids. CDR1 and CDR2 from the germline V gene are SEHNR and FQNEAQ (reference sequence). CDR3 DNA sequence: TGTGCCAGCAGTTTAATCGAGGGACAGCCCTACTATGGCTACACCTTC. Translating it yields CASSLIEGQPYYGYTF.

A few counts support this clone. The J gene is TRBJ2-7, the V gene TRBV25-1, with TRBD2 matching 8 bases. CDR1 and CDR2 (germline): MGHDK, SYGVNS. This CDR3 comprises 16 residues. V lost 3 bases and J lost 2; bases outside the gene matches: 9. The CDR3: CASSEGGLAGTYEQYF. The DNA for the CDR3 is TGTGCCAGCAGTGAGGGGGGTTTAGCGGGAACCTACGAGCAGTACTTC.

The chain joins TRBV30 to TRBJ2-2, with a possible D match to TRBD2 (5 bases). The CDR3 has 15 amino acids. V lost 3 bases, J lost 1 base, and 12 bases lay in between. CDR1 GTSNPN and CDR2 SVGIG come from the germline V gene (reference sequence). CDR3 DNA: TGTGCCTGGAGATTGTGGGAGAAGAACACCGGGGAGCTGTTTTTT. It translates to CAWRLWEKNTGELFF.

V gene TRBV4-2 combines with J gene TRBJ2-1, with 8 bases matching TRBD2. Per the germline V gene, CDR1 is LGHNA and CDR2 is YNFKEQ. The V gene end was trimmed by 5 bases and the J gene end by 8 bases; junction bases not matched to a gene: 11. CDR3 size: 15 residues. For the CDR3, the DNA is TGTGCCAGCAGCGAGCGGGAGACCGGTACCGATGAGCAGTTCTTC. It yields the protein CASSERETGTDEQFF.

V gene TRBV30 combines with J gene TRBJ2-7, with TRBD2 matching 10 bases. The CDR3 extends over 15 amino acids. Germline values: CDR1 GTSNPN, CDR2 SVGIG (reference sequence). Losses at the gene ends were 0 bases for V and 3 bases for J; bases not matched to a gene: 5. In nucleotides, the CDR3 is TGTGCCTGGAGTGTGGATCCTAGCGGGGGCTACGAGCAGTACTTC. Translating gives CAWSVDPSGGYEQYF.